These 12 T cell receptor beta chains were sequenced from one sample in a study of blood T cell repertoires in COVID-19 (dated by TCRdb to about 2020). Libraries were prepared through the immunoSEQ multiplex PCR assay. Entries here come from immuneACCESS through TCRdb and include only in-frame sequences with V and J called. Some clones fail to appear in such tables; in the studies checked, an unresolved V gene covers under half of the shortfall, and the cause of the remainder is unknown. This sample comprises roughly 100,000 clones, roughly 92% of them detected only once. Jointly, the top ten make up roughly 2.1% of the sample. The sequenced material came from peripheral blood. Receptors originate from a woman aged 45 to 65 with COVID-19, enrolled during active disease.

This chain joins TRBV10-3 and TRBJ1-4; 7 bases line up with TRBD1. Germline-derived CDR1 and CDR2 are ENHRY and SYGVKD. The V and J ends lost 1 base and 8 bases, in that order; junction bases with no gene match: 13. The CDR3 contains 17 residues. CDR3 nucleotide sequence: TGTGCCATCAGTGAGTTCTCCGGACAGGCCAGGGGAGAAAAACTGTTTTTT. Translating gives CAISEFSGQARGEKLFF.

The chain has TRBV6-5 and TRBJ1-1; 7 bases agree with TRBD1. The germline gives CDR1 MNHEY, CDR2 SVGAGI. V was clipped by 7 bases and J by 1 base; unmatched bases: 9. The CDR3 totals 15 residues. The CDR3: CASKPTGATNTEAFF. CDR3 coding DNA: TGTGCCAGCAAACCCACAGGGGCGACGAACACTGAAGCTTTCTTT.

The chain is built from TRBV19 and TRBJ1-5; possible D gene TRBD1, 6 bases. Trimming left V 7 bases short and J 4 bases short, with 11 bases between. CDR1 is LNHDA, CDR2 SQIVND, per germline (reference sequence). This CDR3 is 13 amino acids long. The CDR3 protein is CASTPRGNQPQHF. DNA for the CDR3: TGTGCCAGTACCCCGAGGGGGAATCAGCCCCAGCATTTT.

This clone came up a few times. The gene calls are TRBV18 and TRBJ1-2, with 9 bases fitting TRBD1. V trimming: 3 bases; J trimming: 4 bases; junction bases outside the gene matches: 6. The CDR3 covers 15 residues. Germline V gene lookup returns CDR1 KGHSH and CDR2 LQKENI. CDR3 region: CASSPSGTGSYGYTF. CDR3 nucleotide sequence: TGTGCCAGCTCACCCTCCGGGACAGGGTCCTATGGCTACACCTTC. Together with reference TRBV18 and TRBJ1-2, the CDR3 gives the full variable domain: NAGVMQNPRHLVRRRGQEARLRCSPMKGHSHVYWYRQLPEEGLKFMVYLQKENIIDESGMPKERFSAEFPKEGPSILRIQQVVRGDSAAYFCASSPSGTGSYGYTFGSGTRLTVV.

CDR3 in DNA: TGTGCCACCAGTGGGCGGGGAGGGTACAATGAGCAGTTCTTC. Encoded protein: CATSGRGGYNEQFF. The gene calls are TRBV24-1 and TRBJ2-1; 7 nucleotides line up with TRBD2. CDR1 is KGHDR and CDR2 is SFDVKD in the germline V gene. CDR3 length: 14 residues. V lost 5 bases, J lost 4 bases, and 4 bases stayed unmatched.

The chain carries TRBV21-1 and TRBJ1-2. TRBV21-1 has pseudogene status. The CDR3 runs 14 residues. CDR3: CASSKVRGPYGYTF. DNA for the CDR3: TGTGCCAGCAGCAAAGTTAGAGGGCCCTATGGCTACACCTTC.

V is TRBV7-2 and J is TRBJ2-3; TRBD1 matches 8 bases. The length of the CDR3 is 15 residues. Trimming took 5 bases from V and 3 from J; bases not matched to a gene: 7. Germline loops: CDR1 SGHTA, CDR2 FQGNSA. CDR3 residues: CASSLQGDSTDTQYF. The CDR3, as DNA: TGTGCCAGCAGCCTACAGGGGGATTCGACAGATACGCAGTATTTT.

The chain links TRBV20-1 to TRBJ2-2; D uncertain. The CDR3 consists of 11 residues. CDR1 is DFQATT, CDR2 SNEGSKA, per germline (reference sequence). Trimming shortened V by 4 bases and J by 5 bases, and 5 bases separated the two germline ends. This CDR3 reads CSATRTGELFF. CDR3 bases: TGCAGTGCTACTAGGACCGGGGAGCTGTTTTTT.

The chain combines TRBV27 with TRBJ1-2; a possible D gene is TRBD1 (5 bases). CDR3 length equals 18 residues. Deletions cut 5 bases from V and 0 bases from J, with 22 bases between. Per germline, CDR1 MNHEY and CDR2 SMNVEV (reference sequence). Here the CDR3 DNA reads TGTGCCAGCAGTATCACCGCGGGGCGGGGGGGAGCTAACTATGGCTACACCTTC. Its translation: CASSITAGRGGANYGYTF.

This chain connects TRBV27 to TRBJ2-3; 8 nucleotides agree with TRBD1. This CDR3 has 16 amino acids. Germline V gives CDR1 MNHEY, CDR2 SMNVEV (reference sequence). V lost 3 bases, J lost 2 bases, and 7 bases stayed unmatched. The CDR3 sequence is CASSFLRTGNTDTQYF. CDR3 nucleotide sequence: TGTGCCAGCAGTTTCCTTCGGACAGGGAACACAGATACGCAGTATTTT.

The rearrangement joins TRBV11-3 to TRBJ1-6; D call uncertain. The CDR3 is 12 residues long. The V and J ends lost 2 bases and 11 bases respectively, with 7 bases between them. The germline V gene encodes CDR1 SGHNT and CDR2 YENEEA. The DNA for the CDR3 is TGTGCCAGCAGCTTAAGCGATACACCCCTCCACTTT. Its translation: CASSLSDTPLHF.

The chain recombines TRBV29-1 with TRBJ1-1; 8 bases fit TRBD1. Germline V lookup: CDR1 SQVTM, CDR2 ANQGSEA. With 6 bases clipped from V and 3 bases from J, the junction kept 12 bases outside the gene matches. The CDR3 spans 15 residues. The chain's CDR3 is CSVEGTGGRYTEAFF. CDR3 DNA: TGCAGCGTCGAGGGGACAGGTGGCCGATACACTGAAGCTTTCTTT.